This T cell receptor beta chain came from a study of shared clonotypes between healthy human individuals. The wider study: With ages of 18 to 49, the donors were two women and a few men.

Profiling relied on immunoSEQ multiplex PCR, and the TCRdb table lists in-frame clones only, not all of them. Among under 1,900,000 clones listed, 98% were seen once. Study outcomes and limitations: Naive subsets, compared against memory subsets, generally had larger estimated richness values.

V was clipped by 5 bases and J by 6 bases, with 18 bases between them. Germline V gives CDR1 SGHDT, CDR2 YYEEEE. This CDR3 region has 14 residues. This clone has a handful of counts. The antigen remains unidentified. This chain links TRBV5-6 with TRBJ2-7, with D perhaps TRBD2 (6 bases). This receptor was obtained from a man younger than 40 in good health. Specimen: naive CD4+ T cells sorted from blood. The subset was: CD45RA+ positively selected. The DNA of the CDR3 is TGTGCCAGCAGGATTAGCGGAGCACCCCCCGAGCAGTACTTC. It yields the protein CASRISGAPPEQYF.